The 24 T cell receptor beta chains reported below all come from one sample, sequenced in a study of blood T cell dynamics during melanoma immunotherapy. Time point here: pre-treatment baseline. Only in-frame clones appear in the TCRdb table, and some are missing; sequencing was by immunoSEQ multiplex PCR. The sample has about 17,000 clones, roughly 84% seen once. The material sequenced was blood, taken from a patient treated with checkpoint blockade. The receptors were gathered from a human donor with melanoma.

V and J are TRBV30 and TRBJ1-4; TRBD1 matches 7 bases. After removal of 6 bases from V and 4 bases from J, the junction contained 5 bases not matched to a gene. The CDR3 spans 13 residues. Germline CDR1 and CDR2: GTSNPN and SVGIG (reference sequence). The CDR3 DNA is TGTGCCTGCTCCGGACAGGTTAATGAAAAACTGTTTTTT. This sequence encodes CACSGQVNEKLFF.

In its sample, this clone ranks as medium-sized (0.01 to 0.1%). The rearrangement uses TRBV27 and TRBJ1-1; D is uncertain. Per germline, CDR1 MNHEY and CDR2 SMNVEV (reference sequence). The CDR3 has 13 amino acids. The V end was cut by 7 bases, the J end by 3 bases, with 12 bases between. CDR3 nucleotide sequence: TGTGCCAGCAAGTATTGGGTTGACACTGAAGCTTTCTTT. Amino acid sequence: CASKYWVDTEAFF.

The rearrangement joins TRBV28 to TRBJ2-3; TRBD2 aligns across 11 bases. The CDR3 sequence is 15 residues long. Germline V gives CDR1 MDHEN, CDR2 SYDVKM. V was pared by 7 bases and J by 1 base, with 4 bases of the junction left unmatched. Here the CDR3 reads CASKTSGTGTDTQYF. CDR3 nucleotide sequence: TGTGCCAGCAAGACTAGCGGGACGGGCACAGATACGCAGTATTTT.

The genes are TRBV28 and TRBJ2-7; no firm D call. V was pared by 7 bases and J by 2 bases, with 12 bases between. The CDR3 extends over 13 amino acids. Germline CDR1 MDHEN, CDR2 SYDVKM. CDR3 in DNA: TGTGCCAGCACGGGTAGTGTACCCTACGAGCAGTACTTC. Its translation: CASTGSVPYEQYF. Full variable domain (missing parts from reference TRBV28 and TRBJ2-7): DVKVTQSSRYLVKRTGEKVFLECVQDMDHENMFWYRQDPGLGLRLIYFSYDVKMKEKGDIPEGYSVSREKKERFSLILESASTNQTSMYLCASTGSVPYEQYFGPGTRLTVT.

CDR3 amino acids: CASSIQESSYNEQFF. CDR3 in DNA: TGTGCCAGTAGTATCCAGGAGAGCTCCTACAATGAGCAGTTCTTC. The chain links TRBV19 to TRBJ2-1; D unresolved. The CDR3 length is 15 residues. The germline V gene has CDR1 LNHDA and CDR2 SQIVND (reference sequence). Trimming took off 3 bases at V and 0 bases at J, with 9 bases between the two ends. The full variable domain, rest sourced from reference TRBV19 and TRBJ2-1, is DGGITQSPKYLFRKEGQNVTLSCEQNLNHDAMYWYRQDPGQGLRLIYYSQIVNDFQKGDIAEGYSVSREKKESFPLTVTSAQKNPTAFYLCASSIQESSYNEQFFGPGTRLTVL.

The rearrangement uses TRBV6-5 and TRBJ2-7; the match to TRBD2 covers 8 bases. The J segment lost 2 bases and the V segment lost 6 bases, leaving 9 bases of the junction unmatched. CDR1 is MNHEY and CDR2 is SVGAGI in the germline V gene. The CDR3 extends over 15 amino acids. CDR3 loop: CASRATGLVPYEQYF. The CDR3 DNA sequence: TGTGCCAGCAGGGCGACGGGACTAGTCCCCTACGAGCAGTACTTC.

In this sample, this clone turned up once. The chain uses TRBV6-5 and TRBJ2-5, with 9 bases that match TRBD1. Matching the DNA end better, TRBJ2-7 makes the J call doubtful. Germline V gene data show CDR1 as MNHEY and CDR2 as SVGAGI. The CDR3 runs 15 residues. In nucleotides, the CDR3 is TGTGCCAGCAGCGAAACCGGGACAGGGTTGTACGAGCAGTACTTC. It encodes CASSETGTGLYEQYF.

The V and J genes are TRBV19 and TRBJ2-1; the D gene could be TRBD1 or TRBD2 (5 bases each). Deletions cut 7 bases from V and 7 bases from J, with 17 bases between. This CDR3 contains 14 residues. Germline values: CDR1 LNHDA, CDR2 SQIVND (reference sequence). CDR3 bases: TGTGCCAGTACCCCGCTAGCCTGGGGGAATGAGCAGTTCTTC. Protein: CASTPLAWGNEQFF.

This chain connects TRBV6-5 to TRBJ1-3; D is undetermined. Germline-derived CDR1 and CDR2 are MNHEY and SVGAGI. The CDR3 is 14 amino acids. V dropped 0 bases and J dropped 2 bases, with 5 bases sitting between them. The CDR3 sequence is CASSYSTPGNTIYF. Written as DNA, the CDR3 is TGTGCCAGCAGTTACTCGACCCCTGGAAACACCATATATTTT.

J is TRBJ2-7 and V is TRBV28; no definite D call. Trimming shortened V by 4 bases and J by 4 bases, and 5 bases separated the two germline ends. Germline V gene lookup returns CDR1 MDHEN and CDR2 SYDVKM. The CDR3 totals 11 residues. The CDR3 reads CASSSAYEQYF. Here the CDR3 DNA reads TGTGCCAGCAGTTCGGCTTACGAGCAGTACTTC.

The chain couples TRBV20-1 to TRBJ2-7, with D possibly being TRBD2 (6 bases). This CDR3 has 11 residues. CDR1 is DFQATT, CDR2 SNEGSKA, per germline (reference sequence). The V gene lost 3 bases and the J gene lost 3 bases, with 6 bases spanning the gap. The CDR3 DNA sequence: TGCAGTGCTAGCGGGAGCTACGAGCAGTACTTC. Encoded protein: CSASGSYEQYF.

The chain links TRBV28 to TRBJ1-4, with D possibly TRBD1 on 6 matching bases. Trimming took off 5 bases at V and 0 bases at J, with 7 bases between the two ends. The CDR3 is 14 amino acids. The V gene's germline CDR1 is MDHEN and CDR2 SYDVKM. CDR3 protein: CASSRTATNEKLFF. DNA of the CDR3: TGTGCCAGCAGTAGGACAGCAACTAATGAAAAACTGTTTTTT.

This chain connects TRBV28 to TRBJ2-7; D is unresolved. Trimming left V 2 bases short and J 0 bases short, with 5 bases between. The CDR3 totals 13 residues. CDR1 is MDHEN, CDR2 SYDVKM, per germline. The CDR3 loop reads CASSLAASYEQYF. CDR3 coding DNA: TGTGCCAGCAGTTTAGCGGCCTCCTACGAGCAGTACTTC. The whole variable domain, filled in from reference TRBV28 and TRBJ2-7, reads DVKVTQSSRYLVKRTGEKVFLECVQDMDHENMFWYRQDPGLGLRLIYFSYDVKMKEKGDIPEGYSVSREKKERFSLILESASTNQTSMYLCASSLAASYEQYFGPGTRLTVT.

The V call is TRBV9, the J call TRBJ2-1; 14 bases fit TRBD2. There are 17 residues in the CDR3. The trim removed 2 bases at V and 9 bases at J, leaving 10 bases unmatched. Germline CDR1 is SGDLS and CDR2 is YYNGEE. CDR3 residues: CASSVFPGLAGEVEQFF. DNA of the CDR3: TGTGCCAGCAGCGTGTTTCCGGGACTAGCGGGAGAGGTTGAGCAGTTCTTC.

V and J are TRBV5-1 and TRBJ2-3, with TRBD1 as a possible D gene (6 bases). CDR1 is SGHRS, CDR2 YFSETQ, per germline. Trimming took 4 bases from V and 2 from J, leaving 8 bases between them. This CDR3 comprises 13 residues. This CDR3 reads CASSAGVTDTQYF. The CDR3 DNA reads as TGCGCCAGCAGCGCAGGGGTCACAGATACGCAGTATTTT.

This clone has just one count. The V and J genes are TRBV28 and TRBJ1-2; 8 nucleotides agree with TRBD1. The CDR3 has 15 amino acids. V shed 3 bases, J shed 2 bases, and the junction held 5 bases outside the gene matches. Germline V gene lookup returns CDR1 MDHEN and CDR2 SYDVKM. The CDR3 sequence is CASSFSDRANYGYTF. DNA of the CDR3: TGTGCCAGCAGTTTCTCGGACAGGGCGAACTATGGCTACACCTTC.

The V call is TRBV29-1, the J call TRBJ2-6; the D gene is possibly TRBD1 (6 bases). With 6 bases removed from V and 0 bases from J, the gap between germline ends came to 15 bases. Germline V CDR1 and CDR2: SQVTM, ANQGSEA. This CDR3 is built from 16 residues. For the CDR3, the DNA is TGCAGCGTATCAAGGGACATTCACTCTGGGGCCAACGTCCTGACTTTC. It yields the protein CSVSRDIHSGANVLTF.

The chain recombines TRBV6-5 with TRBJ2-7; D might be TRBD2 (6 bases). The CDR3 sequence is 16 residues long. V was shortened by 4 bases and J by 3 bases, with 19 bases between the two germline ends. The germline CDR1 and CDR2 sequences are MNHEY and SVGAGI. The CDR3, as DNA: TGTGCCAGCAGTTCCCGGGGGATTAGCGGAGACTACGAGCAGTACTTC. Its protein is CASSSRGISGDYEQYF.

V gene TRBV30 combines with J gene TRBJ1-3, with D perhaps matching TRBD1 (5 bases). Between the trimmed V and J ends, which lost 2 bases and 2 bases, there was a span of 10 bases. This CDR3 comprises 14 residues. CDR1 and CDR2 from the germline V gene are GTSNPN and SVGIG (reference sequence). CDR3 sequence: CAWSLGTAGNTIYF. The CDR3 nucleotides read TGTGCCTGGAGTCTCGGGACGGCTGGAAACACCATATATTTT.

The chain joins TRBV28 to TRBJ2-1; D is perhaps TRBD1 (5 bases). Germline values: CDR1 MDHEN, CDR2 SYDVKM. The CDR3 length is 16 residues. With 5 bases removed from V and 5 bases from J, the gap between germline ends came to 19 bases. The CDR3 DNA sequence: TGTGCCAGCAGTCCTCTGACAGCCCGGCCCCACAATGAGCAGTTCTTC. Protein: CASSPLTARPHNEQFF.

The table lists this clone with a count of one. The chain carries TRBV6-1 and TRBJ1-5, with D perhaps TRBD1 (6 bases). Germline lookup yields CDR1 MNHNS and CDR2 SASEGT. CDR3 length: 15 residues. V was shortened by 4 bases and J by 3 bases, with 13 bases between the two germline ends. DNA of the CDR3: TGTGCCAGCAGTGGAGGGGGGGGGAACAATCAGCCCCAGCATTTT. Translating it yields CASSGGGGNNQPQHF.

This clone has only a few counts. The chain recombines TRBV5-6 with TRBJ2-7, with 9 bases aligning to TRBD1. With V trimmed by 1 base and J by 7 bases, 9 bases remained unmatched. This CDR3 comprises 15 residues. CDR1 is SGHDT and CDR2 is YYEEEE in the germline V gene. The CDR3, as DNA: TGTGCCAGCAGCTTGAGACGGGACAGGGTAGGGGAGCAGTACTTC. Its protein is CASSLRRDRVGEQYF.

This clone was observed a few times. The rearrangement uses TRBV27 and TRBJ2-1; TRBD2 agrees at 9 bases. This CDR3 is built from 17 residues. V was clipped by 2 bases and J by 5 bases; unmatched bases: 10. Germline V CDR1 and CDR2: MNHEY, SMNVEV (reference sequence). CDR3 region: CASSLRGGTSLHNEQFF. Written as DNA, the CDR3 is TGTGCCAGCAGTTTACGTGGCGGGACTAGCTTACACAATGAGCAGTTCTTC.

The chain uses TRBV10-1 and TRBJ1-2; weak D call: TRBD1 (5 bases). V was trimmed by 8 bases and J by 8 bases, leaving 15 bases between them. Per germline, CDR1 WNHNN and CDR2 SYGVQD (reference sequence). The CDR3 is 12 residues long. DNA of the CDR3: TGCGCCAGCGGAGTAGGGGTTGGAGGCTACACCTTC. It yields the protein CASGVGVGGYTF.